The source of this T cell receptor beta chain is a study of CD8 T cells in Susac syndrome. Study-level results: In its TCR sequencing and HLA analysis, the study acknowledged that the number of individuals was relatively small.

Sequencing of TCR beta was undertaken in CD8+ and CD4+ T cells derived from blood. Treatment-naive patients with stable or active relapsing-remitting disease served as multiple sclerosis controls. The CD8+ and CD4+ T cells were negatively isolated, with the TEMRA cells enriched by FACS. Looked up from germline, CDR1 is MNHEY and CDR2 is SVGEGT. The CDR3 is 15 amino acids. V shed 6 bases and J 3 bases; nucleotides not matched to a gene: 8. Reverse transcription of about 0.5 to 1 ug RNA was carried out with random hexamers. TCRdb ran MiXCR on the immunoSEQ multiplex PCR reads and lists one entry per CDR3 protein. The data show about 80,000 distinct CDR3 sequences, roughly 90% seen once. A word on this clonotype: What it binds is not known.

This chain uses TRBV6-2 or TRBV6-3 with TRBJ2-4; TRBD1 agrees at 7 bases. The sample comprised CD8+ T cells from PBMCs. The origin of this receptor is a human donor with multiple sclerosis. Here the CDR3 DNA reads TGTGCCAGCAGACCCGACAGGGACGACAAAAACATTCAGTACTTC. This gives the protein CASRPDRDDKNIQYF.